One and the same sample provided the 9 T cell receptor beta chains below, sequenced in a study of HIV-infected patients and healthy controls. TCRdb re-called the 5' RACE reads with MiXCR, one entry per CDR3 protein. The data hold about 17,000 distinct CDR3 sequences, with roughly 15% observed a single time. Source material: CD8+ T cells from blood. All receptors come from a human donor in good health.

The V call is TRBV3-1, the J call TRBJ2-7, with 9 nucleotides matching TRBD1. Germline V lookup: CDR1 LGHDT, CDR2 YNNKEL (reference sequence). V was clipped by 5 bases and J by 3 bases; unmatched bases: 5. CDR3 length equals 14 residues. The CDR3 DNA follows: TGTGCCAGCAGCGCCCGGGACAGGGTCTACGAGCAGTACTTC. Protein sequence: CASSARDRVYEQYF.

The sample holds many counts of this clonotype. V gene TRBV7-8 combines with J gene TRBJ2-1; the match to TRBD1 covers 8 bases. CDR3 length: 15 residues. J was trimmed by 6 bases and V by 5 bases; bases with no gene match: 9. Germline lookup yields CDR1 SGHVS and CDR2 FQNEAQ. CDR3 loop: CASSPRQGPSNEQFF. The CDR3 nucleotides read TGTGCCAGCAGCCCCAGACAGGGGCCGTCCAATGAGCAGTTCTTC.

Many counts were recorded for this clonotype. The V and J genes are TRBV9 and TRBJ2-6, with D uncertain. Germline V gives CDR1 SGDLS, CDR2 YYNGEE. The CDR3 has 15 residues. Trimming took 0 bases from V and 0 from J, leaving 4 bases between them. The chain's CDR3 is CASSVGASGANVLTF. The CDR3 nucleotides are TGTGCCAGCAGCGTAGGGGCCTCTGGGGCCAACGTCCTGACTTTC.

The chain employs TRBV5-4 and TRBJ2-7; TRBD1 matches 10 bases. This CDR3 comprises 16 residues. The V gene's germline CDR1 is SGHNT and CDR2 YYREEE (reference sequence). The junction had 5 bases not matched to a gene; V was cut back by 0 bases and J by 2 bases. CDR3 DNA: TGTGCCAGCAGCTTGGTAGTGGGACAGGGGACCTACGAGCAGTACTTC. The encoded protein is CASSLVVGQGTYEQYF.

The chain links TRBV21-1 to TRBJ2-7; the D call TRBD2 from the table was never checked on the DNA. TRBV21-1 is a known pseudogene. This CDR3 region has 14 residues. CDR3 nucleotides: TGTGCCAGCAGTGTGGACGGCCGCAACTACGAGCAGTACTTC. Translating gives CASSVDGRNYEQYF.

CDR3 protein: CASSGFFGEQATDTQYF. CDR3 coding DNA: TGTGCCAGCAGTGGGTTTTTTGGGGAGCAGGCCACAGATACGCAGTATTTT. The genes are TRBV2 and TRBJ2-3; D is possibly TRBD2 (5 bases). Trimming took 4 bases from V and 2 from J, leaving 19 bases between them. Germline loops: CDR1 SNHLY, CDR2 FYNNEI. The CDR3 consists of 17 residues.

This clonotype has at least ten counts. This chain connects TRBV7-9 to TRBJ2-3; tentative D call: TRBD2 (6 bases). Trimming pared 3 bases from V and 5 bases from J, leaving 12 bases between. This CDR3 has 14 residues. The germline gives CDR1 SEHNR, CDR2 FQNEAQ (reference sequence). The CDR3: CASSFNRERDTQYF. The DNA of the CDR3 is TGTGCCAGCAGCTTTAACCGGGAGAGAGATACGCAGTATTTT.

Ten or more counts support this clonotype. CDR3 amino acids: CASHGQNMNTEAFF. CDR3 DNA: TGTGCCAGCCATGGACAGAACATGAACACTGAAGCTTTCTTT. The chain has TRBV6-2 or TRBV6-3 and TRBJ1-1, with D possibly being TRBD1 (6 bases). The CDR3 sequence is 14 residues long. Deletions cut 8 bases from V and 0 bases from J, with 13 bases between. Germline V gene sequence: CDR1 MNHEY, CDR2 SVGEGT.

Many counts were recorded for this clonotype. The genes are TRBV6-6 and TRBJ1-2, with D possibly TRBD1 on 6 matching bases. This CDR3 has 13 amino acids. Germline values: CDR1 MNHNY, CDR2 SVGAGI (reference sequence). Trimming took 6 bases from V and 7 from J, leaving 15 bases between them. The CDR3 DNA sequence: TGTGCCAGCAGCCCGGGGGGGGCGGGTGGCTACACCTTC. This translates into CASSPGGAGGYTF.